This TCR beta chain emerged from a study of post-analysis software for immune sequencing data. Overall study: As for disease course, relapsing-remitting, secondary progressive and progressive-relapsing multiple sclerosis were all included.

CDR1 and CDR2 from the germline V gene are KGHDR and SFDVKD. Trimming removed 4 bases at V and 6 bases at J, with 8 bases between. CDR3 length: 12 residues. Overall study findings and caveats: Roughly 5 TRBV segments occurring more often in patients than controls included TRBV5-6, TRBV5-1 and TRBV20-1.

As concerns this clonotype: The antigen remains undetermined.

Unique molecular identifiers were carried by the TCR beta cDNA libraries. TCRdb called the PCR reads again in MiXCR, with one record for every CDR3 protein. The sample has more than 500,000 distinct CDR3 sequences, around a third seen once. The sequence was collected from a girl aged 2-17 years with multiple sclerosis. V usage is TRBV24-1 and J usage is TRBJ1-1; D unclear. Sequences were obtained from blood. CDR3 protein: CATSDHRAEAFF. The CDR3 DNA reads as TGTGCCACCAGTGACCACCGTGCTGAAGCTTTCTTT.